This T cell receptor (beta chain) was profiled in a study of CD8+ T cells in alopecia areata. About this clone: The sample contains more than one DNA sequence encoding this CDR3.

Investigators isolated RNA and reverse transcribed it into cDNA to act as the sequencing template. Repertoires were generated with immunoSEQ multiplex PCR, while TCRdb's copy carries only in-frame clones and drops some. The sample includes 140,000 to 150,000 clones, around 51% of them seen just once. This CDR3 contains 12 residues. V was cut by 2 bases and J by 0 bases, with 4 bases left in between. Germline V CDR1 and CDR2: GTSNPN, SVGIG (reference sequence). The gene calls are TRBV30 and TRBJ1-1; D gene unclear. The specimen comprised CD4+ T cells sorted from blood, sampled at week 0. The TCR sequence derives from a human donor with alopecia areata. The CDR3 DNA reads TGTGCCTGGAGTATCATGAACACTGAAGCTTTCTTT. This codes for CAWSIMNTEAFF.